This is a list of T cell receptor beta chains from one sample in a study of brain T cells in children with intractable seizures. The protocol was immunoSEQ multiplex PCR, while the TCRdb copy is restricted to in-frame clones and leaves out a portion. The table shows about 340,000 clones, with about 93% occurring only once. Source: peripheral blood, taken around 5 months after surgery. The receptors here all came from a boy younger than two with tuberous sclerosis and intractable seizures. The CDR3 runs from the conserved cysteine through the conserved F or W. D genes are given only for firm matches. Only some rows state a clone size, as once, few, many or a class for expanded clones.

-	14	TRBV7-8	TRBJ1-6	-	TGTGCCAGCAGCTTAGAGTCGTTTAATTCACCCCTCCACTTT	CASSLESFNSPLHF
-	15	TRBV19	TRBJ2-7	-	TGTGCCAGTAGTCCACGCCCAGGAGGGACCTACGAGCAGTACTTC	CASSPRPGGTYEQYF
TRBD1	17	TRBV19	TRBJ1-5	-	TGTGCCAGTAGTATAGATGATGGGGACAGGGACAATCAGCCCCAGCATTTT	CASSIDDGDRDNQPQHF
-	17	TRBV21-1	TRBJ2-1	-	TGTGCCAGCAGCAAAGACTTTAGACTAGCGGTTAACAATGAGCAGTTCTTC	CASSKDFRLAVNNEQFF
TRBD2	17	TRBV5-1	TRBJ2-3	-	TGCGCCAGCAGCTTGAGAGGGACTAGCGGCTACACAGATACGCAGTATTTT	CASSLRGTSGYTDTQYF
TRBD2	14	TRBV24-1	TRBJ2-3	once	TGTGCCACCAGGGCAGCGGGAGAAAGAGATACGCAGTATTTT	CATRAAGERDTQYF
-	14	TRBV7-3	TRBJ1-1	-	TGTGCCAGCAGCTTCGGCGGCCAGAACACTGAAGCTTTCTTT	CASSFGGQNTEAFF
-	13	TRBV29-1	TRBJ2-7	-	TGCAGCGCGGAGCAGACAGGTTCCTACGAGCAGTACTTC	CSAEQTGSYEQYF
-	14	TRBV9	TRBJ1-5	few	TGTGCCAGCAGCGTGGGGGGACATGGGCAGCCCCAGCATTTT	CASSVGGHGQPQHF
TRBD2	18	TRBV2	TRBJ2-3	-	TGTGCCAGCAGTGAAGTGGCTAGCGGGGGGCCCGGCACAGATACGCAGTATTTT	CASSEVASGGPGTDTQYF
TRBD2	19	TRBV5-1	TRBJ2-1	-	TGCGCCAGCAGCTTGTCTACGACTAGCGGGCCCATATACTACAATGAGCAGTTCTTC	CASSLSTTSGPIYYNEQFF
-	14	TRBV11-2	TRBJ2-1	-	TGTGCCAGCAGCTTAGGAGGGTCCTACAATGAGCAGTTCTTC	CASSLGGSYNEQFF
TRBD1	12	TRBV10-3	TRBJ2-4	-	TGTGCCATCAGTGGGGGACAGGGATCTAGGTACTTC	CAISGGQGSRYF
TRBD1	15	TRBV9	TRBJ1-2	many	TGTGCCAGCAGCGTAGAGGGACAGGCTAACTATGGCTACACCTTC	CASSVEGQANYGYTF
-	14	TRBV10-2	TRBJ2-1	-	TGCGCCAGCAGTGGCGGGGGCGGGTACAATGAGCAGTTCTTC	CASSGGGGYNEQFF
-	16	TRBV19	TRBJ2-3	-	TGTGCCAGTAGTCTCGGGACACCTGTTTTTTTGGATACGCAGTATTTT	CASSLGTPVFLDTQYF
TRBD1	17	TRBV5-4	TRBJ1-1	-	TGTGCCAGCAGCTTGCGAGGGGGCGTTGGTAGAAACACTGAAGCTTTCTTT	CASSLRGGVGRNTEAFF
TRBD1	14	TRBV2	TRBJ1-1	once	TGTGCCAGCAAACCCGGGACAGGGGTTACTGAAGCTTTCTTT	CASKPGTGVTEAFF
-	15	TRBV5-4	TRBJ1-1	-	TGTGCCAGCAGCTCCCCCCATACTTTCGACACTGAAGCTTTCTTT	CASSSPHTFDTEAFF
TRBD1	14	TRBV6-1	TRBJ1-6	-	TGTGCCAGCAGTGATTCGACAGGGCTGTCACCCCTCCACTTT	CASSDSTGLSPLHF
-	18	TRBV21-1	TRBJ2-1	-	TGTGCCAGCAGCAGGGCTGTTTGGGGACTAGCGGGAAGGAATGAGCAGTTCTTC	CASSRAVWGLAGRNEQFF
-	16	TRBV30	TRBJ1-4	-	TGTGCCTGGAGTGAGGGTACCGGACTCCTTAATGAAAAACTGTTTTTT	CAWSEGTGLLNEKLFF
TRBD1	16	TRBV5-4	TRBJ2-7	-	TGTGCCAGCACCTCGGGGGGACAGGGGTTTCGTAACGAGCAGTACTTC	CASTSGGQGFRNEQYF
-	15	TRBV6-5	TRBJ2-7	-	TGTGCCAGCAGTTACTCGGTTAGCGGAGCCTACGAGCAGTACTTC	CASSYSVSGAYEQYF
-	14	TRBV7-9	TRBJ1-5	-	TGTGCCAGCAGCGAAGTGGGTAGCAATCAGCCCCAGCATTTT	CASSEVGSNQPQHF
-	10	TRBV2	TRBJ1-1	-	TGTGCCAGCGGAGACAATGAAGCTTTCTTT	CASGDNEAFF
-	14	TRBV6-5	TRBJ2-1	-	TGTGCCAGCAGCGACAGGTCCTCGGGGAATGAGCAGTTCTTC	CASSDRSSGNEQFF
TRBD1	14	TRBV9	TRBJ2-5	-	TGTGCCAGCAGCGTAACTGCAGGGGGACAGACCCAGTACTTC	CASSVTAGGQTQYF
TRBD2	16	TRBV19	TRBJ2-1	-	TGTGCCAGTAGTATAAGGGCTAGCGGGAGTTTTGCTGAGCAGTTCTTC	CASSIRASGSFAEQFF
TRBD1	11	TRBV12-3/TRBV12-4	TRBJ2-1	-	TGTGCCAGCAGGAGGACAGGGGGCCAGTTCTTC	CASRRTGGQFF
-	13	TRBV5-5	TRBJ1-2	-	TGTGCCAGCAGCTTGGAGGCGGGCTATGGCTACACCTTC	CASSLEAGYGYTF
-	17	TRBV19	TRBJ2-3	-	TGTGCCAGTAGTCTCCGGGGGGCGGGGAGGGGCACAGATACGCAGTATTTT	CASSLRGAGRGTDTQYF
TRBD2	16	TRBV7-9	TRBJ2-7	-	TGTGCCAGCAGCTTGGACCCCGGGAGCGGGAGAGGCGAGCAGTACTTC	CASSLDPGSGRGEQYF
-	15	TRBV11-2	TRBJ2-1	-	TGTGCCAGCAGCTTGCAGGAGAGCTCCTACAATGAGCAGTTCTTC	CASSLQESSYNEQFF
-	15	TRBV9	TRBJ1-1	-	TGTGCCAGCAGCGTAGAGGCAGCTATGAACACTGAAGCTTTCTTT	CASSVEAAMNTEAFF
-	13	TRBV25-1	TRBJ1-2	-	TGTGCCAGCAGTGGGACATATAACTATGGCTACACCTTC	CASSGTYNYGYTF
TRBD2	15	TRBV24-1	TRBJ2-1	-	TGTGCCACCAGTGACGGACTAGCGGGAGCCCGTGAGCAGTTCTTC	CATSDGLAGAREQFF
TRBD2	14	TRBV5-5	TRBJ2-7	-	TGTGCCAGCAGCTTCAGCGGGGTCTCCTACGAGCAGTACTTC	CASSFSGVSYEQYF
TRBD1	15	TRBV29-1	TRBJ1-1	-	TGCAGCGTTGAACCACAGGGGTGGGAGAACACTGAAGCTTTCTTT	CSVEPQGWENTEAFF
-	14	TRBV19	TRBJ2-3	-	TGTGCCAGTAGTATTCAGCCTAGCACAGATACGCAGTATTTT	CASSIQPSTDTQYF
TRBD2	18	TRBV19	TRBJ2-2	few	TGTGCCAGTAGTGCCCAGGGACTAGCGGGAGTGAGAACCGGGGAGCTGTTTTTT	CASSAQGLAGVRTGELFF
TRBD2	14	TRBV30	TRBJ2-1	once	TGTGCCTGGACCGGGAGCGGGAGGTTCAATGAGCAGTTCTTC	CAWTGSGRFNEQFF
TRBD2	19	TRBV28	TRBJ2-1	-	TGTGCCAGCAGTTTAGTGGGGCTAGCGGGGGCGAGCTCCTACAATGAGCAGTTCTTC	CASSLVGLAGASSYNEQFF
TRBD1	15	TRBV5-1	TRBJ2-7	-	TGCGCCAGCAGCTTGGGGCGATGGGACAGCGCCGAGCAGTACTTC	CASSLGRWDSAEQYF
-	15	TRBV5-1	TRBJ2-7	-	TGCGCCAGCAGCGAGGGACAAGCAAGGGCCTACGAGCAGTACTTC	CASSEGQARAYEQYF
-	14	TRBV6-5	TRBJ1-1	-	TGTGCCAGCAGTTACGCGGGGAGGGGCACTGAAGCTTTCTTT	CASSYAGRGTEAFF
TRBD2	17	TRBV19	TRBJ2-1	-	TGTGCCAGTAGTAACGACGGGGGGGCAGTTTCCTACAATGAGCAGTTCTTC	CASSNDGGAVSYNEQFF
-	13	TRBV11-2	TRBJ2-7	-	TGTGCCAGCAGCTTCGGACAGCTTTACGAGCAGTACTTC	CASSFGQLYEQYF
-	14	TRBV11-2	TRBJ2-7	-	TGTGCCAGCAGCTTCGAGGGGATTCGCTACGAGCAGTACTTC	CASSFEGIRYEQYF
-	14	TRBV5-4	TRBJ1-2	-	TGTGCCAGCAGCTTAAAGGGCTTTAACTATGGCTACACCTTC	CASSLKGFNYGYTF
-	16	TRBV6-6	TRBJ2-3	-	TGTGCCAGCAGAGTGGCGGGACTCCCCGGCACAGATACGCAGTATTTT	CASRVAGLPGTDTQYF